The 29 T cell receptor beta chains below come from one sample, sequenced in a study of T-cell memory formation after mild COVID-19. TCRdb re-called the 5' RACE reads with MiXCR, one entry per CDR3 protein. The sample includes roughly 450,000 distinct CDR3 sequences, 15% to 20% seen only once; the top ten take approximately 13%. The sequenced sample consisted of PBMCs or a T cell subset sorted from them (not recorded which). These TCRs come from an adult woman who had mild COVID-19 (a few samples of this study predate the infection). Cell type and time point are not known.

This clonotype occurred a few times. The CDR3 DNA sequence: TGTGCCAGCAGCCCCCCGGGACTAGCGATCTTCAATGAGCAGTTCTTC. Translation: CASSPPGLAIFNEQFF. The V gene is TRBV12-3 or TRBV12-4, the J gene TRBJ2-1; TRBD2 aligns across 10 bases. The V segment lost 6 bases and the J segment 6 bases; nucleotides outside the gene matches: 11. The CDR3 is 16 amino acids.

The rearrangement joins TRBV3-1 to TRBJ2-7, with a possible D match to TRBD2 (6 bases). Trimming removed 4 bases from V and 3 bases from J, with 13 bases in between. The length of the CDR3 is 14 residues. CDR1 is LGHDT and CDR2 is YNNKEL in the germline V gene (reference sequence). The DNA for the CDR3 is TGTGCCAGCAGCCCTAACGGGGGACTCTACGAGCAGTACTTC. This codes for CASSPNGGLYEQYF.

The chain recombines TRBV6-5 with TRBJ1-4; D is uncertain. The CDR3 is made up of 17 amino acids. The germline gives CDR1 MNHEY, CDR2 SVGAGI. Trimming took off 0 bases at V and 2 bases at J, with 13 bases between the two ends. CDR3 sequence: CASSYSAWEGTNEKLFF. CDR3 DNA sequence: TGTGCCAGCAGTTACTCGGCCTGGGAAGGGACTAATGAAAAACTGTTTTTT.

This clonotype was seen more than once but under ten times. The J gene is TRBJ1-1, the V gene TRBV20-1, with 10 nucleotides matching TRBD1. Trimming at V came to 3 bases and at J to 3 bases, leaving 4 bases not matched to a gene. The germline CDR1 and CDR2 sequences are DFQATT and SNEGSKA (reference sequence). This CDR3 has 14 residues. This CDR3 is CSARTGGIDTEAFF. As DNA, the CDR3 is TGCAGTGCTAGGACAGGGGGCATCGACACTGAAGCTTTCTTT.

The chain uses TRBV6-2 or TRBV6-3 and TRBJ2-1; D possibly uses TRBD1 or TRBD2 (5 bases each). Trimming removed 6 bases at V and 6 bases at J, with 18 bases between. CDR1 and CDR2 (germline): MNHEY, SVGEGT. The CDR3 consists of 15 residues. The CDR3 here is CASRPPGPSFNEQFF. CDR3 DNA: TGTGCCAGCAGGCCCCCGGGACCTTCTTTCAATGAGCAGTTCTTC.

The gene calls are TRBV6-1 and TRBJ2-3; 9 bases match TRBD2. The CDR3 runs 15 residues. Germline V gene sequence: CDR1 MNHNS, CDR2 SASEGT. V shed 4 bases and J 2 bases; nucleotides not matched to a gene: 4. DNA for the CDR3: TGTGCCAGCAGTGTGGCTAGCGGGATCACAGATACGCAGTATTTT. Translating gives CASSVASGITDTQYF.

V gene TRBV7-9 combines with J gene TRBJ2-1, with 13 positions matching TRBD2. This CDR3 is built from 19 residues. After removal of 3 bases from V and 10 bases from J, the junction contained 18 bases not matched to a gene. Germline V CDR1 and CDR2: SEHNR, FQNEAQ (reference sequence). The CDR3 bases are TGTGCCAGCAGCTTCGCTATCGTCCCGGGACTAGCGGGATCGGAAGAGCAGTTCTTC. Translating gives CASSFAIVPGLAGSEEQFF.

This clonotype was seen a handful of times. This chain links TRBV12-3 or TRBV12-4 with TRBJ2-7; D uncertain. V was pared by 3 bases and J by 2 bases, with 8 bases between. CDR3 length: 13 amino acids. The CDR3 DNA sequence: TGTGCCAGCAGTTTCGGCGTAACCTACGAGCAGTACTTC. It specifies CASSFGVTYEQYF.

This chain connects TRBV29-1 to TRBJ2-1; tentatively, D is TRBD1 or TRBD2 (6 bases each). Trimming cost V 5 bases and J 2 bases, with 16 bases left between them. The CDR3 covers 15 residues. Per the germline V gene, CDR1 is SQVTM and CDR2 is ANQGSEA. The CDR3 region is CSVQGGTVTYNEQFF. The DNA for the CDR3 is TGCAGCGTTCAAGGGGGGACGGTCACCTACAATGAGCAGTTCTTC.

The V gene is TRBV7-9, the J gene TRBJ1-1; D is unresolved. V was clipped by 3 bases and J by 1 base, with 9 bases between them. This CDR3 is 14 amino acids long. Per the germline V gene, CDR1 is SEHNR and CDR2 is FQNEAQ (reference sequence). The CDR3 sequence: CASSLKLSNTEAFF. Here the CDR3 DNA reads TGTGCCAGCAGCTTGAAGCTATCGAACACTGAAGCTTTCTTT.

The genes are TRBV10-3 and TRBJ2-3; D is unresolved. Trimming cost V 2 bases and J 3 bases, with 12 bases left between them. The CDR3 consists of 15 residues. CDR1 is ENHRY, CDR2 SYGVKD, per germline. In DNA form, the CDR3 reads TGTGCCATCAGTGAGGTGAAAGACACTACAGATACGCAGTATTTT. Translated: CAISEVKDTTDTQYF.

This clonotype was detected many times. The chain has TRBV7-2 and TRBJ2-1; a weak D match, TRBD2 (6 bases). Trimming took off 0 bases at V and 6 bases at J, with 15 bases between the two ends. CDR3 size: 16 residues. Per germline, CDR1 SGHTA and CDR2 FQGNSA. The CDR3 protein is CASSLAVEGLRNEQFF. The CDR3 bases are TGTGCCAGCAGCTTAGCGGTGGAAGGACTACGCAATGAGCAGTTCTTC.

This sequence joins TRBV20-1 and TRBJ2-7, with D unclear. This CDR3 spans 12 amino acids. V lost 3 bases and J lost 4, with 10 bases in between. CDR1 is DFQATT and CDR2 is SNEGSKA in the germline V gene (reference sequence). CDR3 region: CSASMGIYEQYF. CDR3 sequence (DNA): TGCAGTGCTAGTATGGGAATTTACGAGCAGTACTTC.

This clonotype was picked up a small number of times. The chain recombines TRBV2 with TRBJ2-2; D not resolved. The germline gives CDR1 SNHLY, CDR2 FYNNEI. The CDR3 totals 13 residues. Trimming stripped 8 bases from V and 4 bases from J, with 11 bases between. The CDR3 nucleotides are TGTGCCAGCCCCAGGCCCGGCACCGGGGAGCTGTTTTTT. Translation gives CASPRPGTGELFF.

This clonotype was recorded a few times. This rearrangement joins TRBV4-1 to TRBJ2-3; D not resolved. The CDR3 spans 15 residues. Trimming cost V 0 bases and J 3 bases, with 10 bases left between them. In germline, CDR1 is MGHRA, CDR2 YSYEKL. The CDR3, as DNA: TGCGCCAGCAGCCAAGATAGGGTACAGACAGATACGCAGTATTTT. It is translated as CASSQDRVQTDTQYF.

The V and J genes are TRBV5-1 and TRBJ1-6; 7 nucleotides line up with TRBD1. Germline V CDR1 and CDR2: SGHRS, YFSETQ. V was clipped by 0 bases and J by 11 bases; unmatched bases: 8. This CDR3 is 15 amino acids long. The CDR3 DNA reads as TGCGCCAGCAGCTTGGGAGGTCAGGGGGGAACACCCCTCCACTTT. Amino acid sequence: CASSLGGQGGTPLHF.

This clonotype was detected only once. The V and J genes are TRBV18 and TRBJ1-2; 7 bases are shared with TRBD1. Germline values: CDR1 KGHSH, CDR2 LQKENI. J was trimmed by 2 bases and V by 6 bases; bases with no gene match: 9. The CDR3 contains 15 residues. The CDR3: CASSSGGTENYGYTF. DNA of the CDR3: TGTGCCAGCTCGTCAGGCGGGACAGAAAACTATGGCTACACCTTC.

In its sample, this clonotype was seen a few times. The gene calls are TRBV7-9 and TRBJ2-1, with D perhaps TRBD2 (7 bases). The ends were cut back, 1 base at V and 6 bases at J, with 13 bases in the middle. The CDR3 consists of 15 residues. Germline values: CDR1 SEHNR, CDR2 FQNEAQ (reference sequence). CDR3 bases: TGTGCCAGCAGCTTAGAACTAGGGGGGGCCAATGAGCAGTTCTTC. Its translation: CASSLELGGANEQFF.

V gene TRBV14 combines with J gene TRBJ2-7; 8 bases match TRBD1. The ends lost 4 bases at V and 5 bases at J; junction bases unmatched: 10. Germline V gene sequence: CDR1 SGHDN, CDR2 FVKESK. There are 15 residues in the CDR3. The CDR3 nucleotides read TGTGCCAGCAGCCTATGGACAGGGATTTATCACGAGCAGTACTTC. It translates to CASSLWTGIYHEQYF.

This clonotype has only a few counts. V is TRBV12-3 or TRBV12-4 and J is TRBJ2-1; 8 nucleotides line up with TRBD2. Trimming took 5 bases from V and 3 from J; bases not matched to a gene: 9. The CDR3 has 16 amino acids. The chain's CDR3 is CASSPGTSRYYNEQFF. The CDR3 region has the DNA TGTGCCAGCAGTCCAGGGACTAGTAGGTACTACAATGAGCAGTTCTTC.

The chain is built from TRBV11-2 and TRBJ1-4; D not certain. Germline loops: CDR1 SGHAT, CDR2 FQNNGV. V was shortened by 5 bases and J by 1 base, with 11 bases between the two germline ends. This CDR3 is built from 15 residues. The CDR3 DNA reads as TGTGCCAGCAGCCCTAACAGCTTAACTAATGAAAAACTGTTTTTT. Encoded protein: CASSPNSLTNEKLFF.

This clonotype has more than one count but fewer than ten. The chain is built from TRBV18 and TRBJ2-3; no clear D. In germline, CDR1 is KGHSH, CDR2 LQKENI. V was cut by 0 bases and J by 3 bases, with 10 bases left in between. This CDR3 has 15 amino acids. The DNA for the CDR3 is TGTGCCAGCTCACCACCGGCGAGGATTACAGATACGCAGTATTTT. Translation: CASSPPARITDTQYF.

The chain has TRBV30 and TRBJ2-1; D remains ambiguous. Germline loops: CDR1 GTSNPN, CDR2 SVGIG (reference sequence). V lost 4 bases and J lost 9, with 7 bases in between. This CDR3 has 10 residues. The CDR3 bases are TGTGCCTGGAAGGCTGGTGAGCAGTTCTTC. Its protein is CAWKAGEQFF.

This clonotype has just a few counts. This chain uses TRBV6-6 with TRBJ1-5, with D maybe TRBD1 (5 bases). CDR1 is MNHNY and CDR2 is SVGAGI in the germline V gene (reference sequence). This CDR3 has 16 residues. Trimming shortened V by 8 bases and J by 0 bases, and 17 bases separated the two germline ends. CDR3 loop: CASGATKPGSNQPQHF. The CDR3 DNA reads TGTGCCAGCGGGGCGACAAAACCAGGTAGCAATCAGCCCCAGCATTTT.

This clonotype was observed many times. The gene calls are TRBV7-9 and TRBJ2-6; perhaps D is TRBD1 or TRBD2 (5 bases each). CDR1 SEHNR and CDR2 FQNEAQ come from the germline V gene (reference sequence). Trimming left V 4 bases short and J 1 base short, with 8 bases between. The CDR3 covers 15 residues. CDR3 sequence reads: CASSWGRSGANVLTF. In nucleotides, the CDR3 is TGTGCCAGCAGCTGGGGACGTTCTGGGGCCAACGTCCTGACTTTC.

There are a few counts of this clonotype. The rearrangement uses TRBV4-1 and TRBJ2-6; the D is unclear. The CDR3 extends over 16 amino acids. V lost 1 base, J lost 0 bases, and 7 bases lay in between. The germline V gene encodes CDR1 MGHRA and CDR2 YSYEKL. CDR3 amino acids: CASSQVLHSGANVLTF. The CDR3 DNA sequence: TGCGCCAGCAGCCAAGTATTACACTCTGGGGCCAACGTCCTGACTTTC.

The V and J genes are TRBV27 and TRBJ2-1; no reliable D call. The CDR3 runs 14 residues. With 7 bases removed from V and 8 bases from J, the gap between germline ends came to 18 bases. The germline gives CDR1 MNHEY, CDR2 SMNVEV (reference sequence). The CDR3 DNA reads as TGTGCCAGCATTTCTTATCACGGCCTCCATGAGCAGTTCTTC. Protein product: CASISYHGLHEQFF.

This clonotype came up a few times. The chain combines TRBV5-1 with TRBJ2-3; D may be TRBD2 (5 bases). CDR1 is SGHRS and CDR2 is YFSETQ in the germline V gene. The CDR3 is made up of 15 amino acids. V dropped 0 bases and J dropped 0 bases, with 8 bases sitting between them. CDR3 sequence reads: CASSLVKRSTDTQYF. In DNA, the CDR3 is TGCGCCAGCAGCTTGGTCAAGCGGAGCACAGATACGCAGTATTTT. The full variable domain, in which reference TRBV5-1 and TRBJ2-3 provide the parts outside the CDR3, is KAGVTQTPRYLIKTRGQQVTLSCSPISGHRSVSWYQQTPGQGLQFLFEYFSETQRNKGNFPGRFSGRQFSNSRSEMNVSTLELGDSALYLCASSLVKRSTDTQYFGPGTRLTVL.

The chain's CDR3 is CASSVVPGGQETQYF. The DNA for the CDR3 is TGTGCCAGCAGCGTAGTACCCGGGGGGCAAGAGACCCAGTACTTC. This rearrangement joins TRBV9 to TRBJ2-5; 7 nucleotides match TRBD2. CDR3 length: 15 amino acids. Per the germline V gene, CDR1 is SGDLS and CDR2 is YYNGEE. V shed 0 bases, J shed 2 bases, and the junction held 4 bases outside the gene matches.